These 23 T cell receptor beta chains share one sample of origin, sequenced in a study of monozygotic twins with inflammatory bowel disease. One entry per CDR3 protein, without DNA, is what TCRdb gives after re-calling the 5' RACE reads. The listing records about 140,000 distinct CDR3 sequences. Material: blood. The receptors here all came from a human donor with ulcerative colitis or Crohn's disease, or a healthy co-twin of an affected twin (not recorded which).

CDR3 sequence: CASSLVGARDTQYF. This chain links TRBV5-1 with TRBJ2-3; TCRdb lists TRBD2, though no DNA is available to test this call. Per the germline V gene, CDR1 is SGHRS and CDR2 is YFSETQ. CDR3 size: 14 residues.

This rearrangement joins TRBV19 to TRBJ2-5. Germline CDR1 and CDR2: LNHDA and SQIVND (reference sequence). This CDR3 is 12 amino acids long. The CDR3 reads CASSISGETQYF.

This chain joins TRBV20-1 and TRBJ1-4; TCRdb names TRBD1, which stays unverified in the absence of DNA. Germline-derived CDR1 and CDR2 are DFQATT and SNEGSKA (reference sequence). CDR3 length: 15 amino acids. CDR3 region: CSARKLQGDNEKLFF.

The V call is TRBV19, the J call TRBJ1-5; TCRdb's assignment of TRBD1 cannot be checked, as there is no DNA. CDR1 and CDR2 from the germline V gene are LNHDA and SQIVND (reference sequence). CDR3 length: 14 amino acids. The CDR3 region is CASSRDGGNQPQHF.

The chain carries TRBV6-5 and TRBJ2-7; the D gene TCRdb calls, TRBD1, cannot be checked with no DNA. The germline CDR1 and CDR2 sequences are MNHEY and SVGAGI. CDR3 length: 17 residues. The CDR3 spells CASSYFPGQGVPYEQYF.

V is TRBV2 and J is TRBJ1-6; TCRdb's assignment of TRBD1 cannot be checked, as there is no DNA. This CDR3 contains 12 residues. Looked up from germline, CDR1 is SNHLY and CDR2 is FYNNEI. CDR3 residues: CASSESGAPLHF.

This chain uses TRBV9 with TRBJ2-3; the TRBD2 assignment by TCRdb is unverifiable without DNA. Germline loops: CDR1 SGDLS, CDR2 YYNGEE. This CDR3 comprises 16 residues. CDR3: CASSAGGAASTDTQYF. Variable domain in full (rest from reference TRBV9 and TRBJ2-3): DSGVTQTPKHLITATGQRVTLRCSPRSGDLSVYWYQQSLDQGLQFLIQYYNGEERAKGNILERFSAQQFPDLHSELNLSSLELGDSALYFCASSAGGAASTDTQYFGPGTRLTVL.

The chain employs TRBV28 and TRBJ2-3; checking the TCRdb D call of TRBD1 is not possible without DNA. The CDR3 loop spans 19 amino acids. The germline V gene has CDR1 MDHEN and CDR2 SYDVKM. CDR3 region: CASRTTQVRDRGSTDTQYF.

CDR3 amino acids: CASTPTGGSYNSPLHF. V usage is TRBV19 and J usage is TRBJ1-6; TCRdb picks TRBD1, but there is no DNA to check that call. This CDR3 has 16 residues. Germline CDR1 LNHDA, CDR2 SQIVND (reference sequence).

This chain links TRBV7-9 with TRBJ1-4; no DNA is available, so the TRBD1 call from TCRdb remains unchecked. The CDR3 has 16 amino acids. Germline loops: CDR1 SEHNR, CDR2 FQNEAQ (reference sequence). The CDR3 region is CASSKTGLGANEKLFF.

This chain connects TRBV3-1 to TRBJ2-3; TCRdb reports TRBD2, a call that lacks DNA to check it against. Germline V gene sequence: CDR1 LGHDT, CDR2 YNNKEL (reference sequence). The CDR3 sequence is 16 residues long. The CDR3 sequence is CASSPGLAEVTDTQYF.

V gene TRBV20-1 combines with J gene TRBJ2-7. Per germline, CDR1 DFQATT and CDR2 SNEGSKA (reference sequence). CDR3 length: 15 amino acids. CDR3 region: CSARDLQSSGYEQYF.

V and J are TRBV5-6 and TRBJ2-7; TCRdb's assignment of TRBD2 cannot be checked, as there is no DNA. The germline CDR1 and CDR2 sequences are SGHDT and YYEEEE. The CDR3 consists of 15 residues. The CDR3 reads CASSSRSGLSYEQYF.

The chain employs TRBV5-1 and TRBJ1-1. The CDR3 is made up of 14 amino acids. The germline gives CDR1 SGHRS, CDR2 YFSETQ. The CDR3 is CASSISPVNTEAFF.

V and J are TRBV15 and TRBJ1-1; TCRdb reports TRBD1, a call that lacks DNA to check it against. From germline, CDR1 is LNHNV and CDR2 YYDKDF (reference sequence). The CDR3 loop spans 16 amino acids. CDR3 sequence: CATSREDSLPNTEAFF.

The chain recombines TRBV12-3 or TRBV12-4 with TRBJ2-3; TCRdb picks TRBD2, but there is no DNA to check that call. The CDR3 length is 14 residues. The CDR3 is CASSLAALLDTQYF.

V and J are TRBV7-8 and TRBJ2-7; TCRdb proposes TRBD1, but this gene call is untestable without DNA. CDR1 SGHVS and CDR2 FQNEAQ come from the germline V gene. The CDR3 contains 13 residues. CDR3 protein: CASSSGQNYEQYF.

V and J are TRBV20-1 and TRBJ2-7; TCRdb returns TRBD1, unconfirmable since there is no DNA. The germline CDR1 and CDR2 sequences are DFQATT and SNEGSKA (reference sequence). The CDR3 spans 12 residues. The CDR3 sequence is CSARDNTYEQYF.

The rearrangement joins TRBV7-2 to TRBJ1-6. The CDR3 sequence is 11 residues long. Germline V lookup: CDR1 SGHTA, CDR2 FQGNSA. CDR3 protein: CASSRASPLHF.

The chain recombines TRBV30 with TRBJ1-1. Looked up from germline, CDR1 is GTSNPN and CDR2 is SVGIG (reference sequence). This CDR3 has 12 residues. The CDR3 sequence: CAWTRENTEAFF.

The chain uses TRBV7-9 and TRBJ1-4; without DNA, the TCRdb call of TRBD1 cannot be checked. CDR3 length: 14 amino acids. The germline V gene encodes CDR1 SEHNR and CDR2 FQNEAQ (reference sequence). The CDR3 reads CASSLAAGTEKLFF.

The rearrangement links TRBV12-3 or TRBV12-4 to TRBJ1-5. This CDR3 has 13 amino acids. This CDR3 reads CASSRRVGQPQHF.

CDR3 amino acids: CASSSGGSGTEAFF. This sequence joins TRBV27 and TRBJ1-1; TCRdb designates TRBD1, a call that cannot be tested without DNA. Germline lookup yields CDR1 MNHEY and CDR2 SMNVEV (reference sequence). This CDR3 is built from 14 residues.